Shown below are 25 T cell receptor beta chains from a single sample sequenced in a study of blood T cell repertoires in COVID-19 (dated by TCRdb to between 2020 and 2021). The library was made by the immunoSEQ multiplex PCR assay. The immuneACCESS repertoire file appears here via TCRdb, limited to in-frame rearrangements. These files lack a portion of the clones; in checked studies, under half of the deficit traces to unresolved V genes, and the cause of the others is not known. This sample holds more than 300,000 clones; more than 75% were observed only once. More than 0.95% of the sample is taken by the ten largest. The material sequenced was PBMCs or T cells enriched from blood (not recorded which). The receptors shown here come from a young woman who had recovered from COVID-19.

V usage is TRBV11-2 and J usage is TRBJ1-2; D is possibly TRBD1 (6 bases). The CDR3 runs 14 residues. Germline V gives CDR1 SGHAT, CDR2 FQNNGV. V lost 5 bases, J lost 0 bases, and 10 bases lay in between. The CDR3 DNA reads TGTGCCAGCAGCCGTGACAGGACTAACTATGGCTACACCTTC. It specifies CASSRDRTNYGYTF.

This chain connects TRBV20-1 to TRBJ1-1; no firm D call. This CDR3 has 14 amino acids. Trimming left V 3 bases short and J 1 base short, with 12 bases between. Germline-derived CDR1 and CDR2 are DFQATT and SNEGSKA (reference sequence). The CDR3 coding sequence is TGCAGTGCTAGTCAGTCACAGCCGAACACTGAAGCTTTCTTT. The encoded protein is CSASQSQPNTEAFF.

The chain has TRBV7-3 and TRBJ1-2, with D possibly matching TRBD1 (6 bases). This CDR3 contains 15 residues. V lost 4 bases, J lost 6 bases, and 18 bases lay in between. Germline V gene sequence: CDR1 SGHTA, CDR2 FQGTGA. CDR3 coding DNA: TGTGCCAGCAGCTCCTCTCGAGGCTGGGGGCATGGCTACACCTTC. It is translated as CASSSSRGWGHGYTF.

This chain joins TRBV5-1 and TRBJ2-3, with 7 bases matching TRBD2. V shed 0 bases, J shed 0 bases, and the junction held 13 bases outside the gene matches. This CDR3 spans 19 amino acids. The germline V gene has CDR1 SGHRS and CDR2 YFSETQ. CDR3 in amino acids: CASSLGVAGFYLSTDTQYF. CDR3 bases: TGCGCCAGCAGCTTGGGGGTAGCGGGCTTCTATTTAAGCACAGATACGCAGTATTTT. The variable domain in full, with the rest retrieved from reference TRBV5-1 and TRBJ2-3, is KAGVTQTPRYLIKTRGQQVTLSCSPISGHRSVSWYQQTPGQGLQFLFEYFSETQRNKGNFPGRFSGRQFSNSRSEMNVSTLELGDSALYLCASSLGVAGFYLSTDTQYFGPGTRLTVL.

The V call is TRBV19, the J call TRBJ1-6, with unresolved D. CDR3 length: 13 residues. V was cut by 1 base and J by 7 bases, with 5 bases left in between. CDR1 LNHDA and CDR2 SQIVND come from the germline V gene (reference sequence). CDR3 sequence reads: CASSIVSNSPLHF. DNA for the CDR3: TGTGCCAGTAGTATAGTCTCCAATTCACCCCTCCACTTT.

The V and J genes are TRBV5-6 and TRBJ2-7; 7 bases map to TRBD1. Trimming removed 0 bases from V and 4 bases from J; junction bases left unmatched: 7. The germline V gene has CDR1 SGHDT and CDR2 YYEEEE. This CDR3 comprises 15 residues. The DNA of the CDR3 is TGTGCCAGCAGCTTGGAGGGACAGACCACTTACGAGCAGTACTTC. The encoded protein is CASSLEGQTTYEQYF.

The V and J genes are TRBV3-1 (or the pseudogene TRBV3-2) and TRBJ2-7; the match to TRBD2 covers 10 bases. Trimming removed 4 bases from V and 2 bases from J; junction bases left unmatched: 5. This CDR3 has 15 residues. Germline CDR1 reads LGHDT; CDR2 reads YNNKEL (reference sequence). CDR3 sequence reads: CASSPVSGGTYEQYF. The CDR3 DNA is TGTGCCAGCAGCCCAGTTAGCGGGGGGACCTACGAGCAGTACTTC.

The chain links TRBV11-2 to TRBJ1-3; tentatively, D is TRBD1 (5 bases). This CDR3 has 16 residues. In germline, CDR1 is SGHAT, CDR2 FQNNGV. The V gene lost 4 bases and the J gene lost 4 bases, with 17 bases spanning the gap. The DNA of the CDR3 is TGTGCCAGCAGCTCTCGTGTGGGGGGATTCGGAAACACCATATATTTT. Residues: CASSSRVGGFGNTIYF.

The V and J genes are TRBV18 and TRBJ2-7; 7 bases map to TRBD1. The J segment lost 2 bases and the V segment lost 2 bases, leaving 3 bases of the junction unmatched. The CDR3 length is 14 residues. Per the germline V gene, CDR1 is KGHSH and CDR2 is LQKENI. DNA of the CDR3: TGTGCCAGCTCACCAGTGACAGGGCCCTACGAGCAGTACTTC. It codes for CASSPVTGPYEQYF.

The chain links TRBV4-3 to TRBJ2-2; TRBD1 agrees at 7 bases. The CDR3 length is 14 residues. Looked up from germline, CDR1 is LGHNA and CDR2 is YSLEER. V lost 4 bases, J lost 6 bases, and 5 bases stayed unmatched. CDR3 bases: TGCGCCAGCAGCCTCCACAGGGGCCCCGGGGAGCTGTTTTTT. The encoded protein is CASSLHRGPGELFF.

The rearrangement uses TRBV2 and TRBJ2-4; 7 bases match TRBD2. The CDR3 has 16 residues. V shed 1 base and J 0 bases; nucleotides not matched to a gene: 3. Germline loops: CDR1 SNHLY, CDR2 FYNNEI. The CDR3: CASSEGGEGAKNIQYF. For the CDR3, the DNA is TGTGCCAGCAGTGAAGGGGGGGAGGGAGCCAAAAACATTCAGTACTTC.

As concerns this clone: An end of the junction differs from the germline gene, which may be a read error. V and J are TRBV9 and TRBJ2-3; 11 positions match TRBD2. Germline-derived CDR1 and CDR2 are SGDLS and YYNGEE. The CDR3 has 17 residues. CDR3 residues: CAGSVATGLAATDTQYF. The DNA of the CDR3 is TGTGCCGGCAGCGTAGCTACGGGACTAGCGGCCACAGATACGCAGTATTTT. The full variable domain, its missing parts supplied by reference TRBV9 and TRBJ2-3, is DSGVTQTPKHLITATGQRVTLRCSPRSGDLSVYWYQQSLDQGLQFLIQYYNGEERAKGNILERFSAQQFPDLHSELNLSSLELGDSALYFCAGSVATGLAATDTQYFGPGTRLTVL.

The chain carries TRBV4-3 and TRBJ2-2; 9 nucleotides align to TRBD1. In germline, CDR1 is LGHNA, CDR2 YSLEER. The CDR3 sequence is 15 residues long. Trimming cost V 3 bases and J 6 bases; bases outside gene matches: 5. The CDR3 region has the DNA TGCGCCAGCAGCCAGAGGACAGGGGACGCCGGGGAGCTGTTTTTT. It yields the protein CASSQRTGDAGELFF.

This clone was found once. The chain uses TRBV27 and TRBJ1-1, with D possibly matching TRBD1 (6 bases). From germline, CDR1 is MNHEY and CDR2 SMNVEV (reference sequence). V was cut by 4 bases and J by 4 bases, with 10 bases left in between. This CDR3 region has 13 residues. The CDR3, as DNA: TGTGCCAGCAGTTCGAGGGGGTTCACTGAAGCTTTCTTT. It is translated as CASSSRGFTEAFF.

V gene TRBV2 combines with J gene TRBJ1-4; D gene ambiguous. V lost 5 bases and J 7 bases, leaving 14 bases between the germline ends. The CDR3 contains 14 residues. Germline assignment: CDR1 SNHLY and CDR2 FYNNEI. The CDR3 DNA sequence: TGTGCCAGCAGTCCCCTGGAAGAGGGTGAAAAACTGTTTTTT. Its translation is CASSPLEEGEKLFF. The full variable domain, rest sourced from reference TRBV2 and TRBJ1-4, is EPEVTQTPSHQVTQMGQEVILRCVPISNHLYFYWYRQILGQKVEFLVSFYNNEISEKSEIFDDQFSVERPDGSNFTLKIRSTKLEDSAMYFCASSPLEEGEKLFFGSGTQLSVL.

The chain recombines TRBV10-1 with TRBJ1-5; D call uncertain. This CDR3 contains 11 residues. V was trimmed by 4 bases and J by 5 bases, leaving 3 bases between them. The V gene's germline CDR1 is WNHNN and CDR2 SYGVQD (reference sequence). The CDR3 is CASSVDQPQHF. The CDR3 DNA sequence: TGCGCCAGCAGTGTCGATCAGCCCCAGCATTTT.

The CDR3 bases are TGTGCCAGCAGTAGGACCACGACCGGGGGAGCCTATGGCTACACCTTC. It codes for CASSRTTTGGAYGYTF. The V gene is TRBV28, the J gene TRBJ1-2; D is perhaps TRBD1 (5 bases). Trimming pared 5 bases from V and 4 bases from J, leaving 20 bases between. The CDR3 spans 16 residues. CDR1 is MDHEN, CDR2 SYDVKM, per germline.

The chain recombines TRBV7-2 with TRBJ1-4; the D is unclear. Per germline, CDR1 SGHTA and CDR2 FQGNSA. The CDR3 length is 18 residues. Deletions cut 0 bases from V and 8 bases from J, with 22 bases between. The CDR3 region is CASSLAHLAGGPLEKLFF. In DNA, the CDR3 is TGTGCCAGCAGCTTAGCGCACTTGGCAGGAGGGCCATTGGAAAAACTGTTTTTT.

The rearrangement uses TRBV18 and TRBJ2-5; 12 nucleotides line up with TRBD1. The ends lost 3 bases at V and 5 bases at J; junction bases unmatched: 4. Per germline, CDR1 KGHSH and CDR2 LQKENI. The CDR3 runs to 15 residues. The CDR3: CASSPGQGAGETQYF. In nucleotides, the CDR3 is TGTGCCAGCTCACCGGGACAGGGGGCCGGGGAGACCCAGTACTTC.

This clone was observed a single time. The sample contains more than one DNA sequence encoding this CDR3. The V gene is TRBV3-1 (or the pseudogene TRBV3-2), the J gene TRBJ1-5; D gene ambiguous. The CDR3 spans 14 residues. The germline gives CDR1 LGHDT, CDR2 YNNKEL (reference sequence). V lost 4 bases and J 0 bases, leaving 7 bases between the germline ends. Here the CDR3 DNA reads TGTGCCAGCAGCCCCGACACTAGCAATCAGCCCCAGCATTTT. Amino acid sequence: CASSPDTSNQPQHF.

This clone appeared a single time. The CDR3 DNA sequence: TGTGCCAGCAGCCAATGGGACAGGGTAGAGACCCAGTACTTC. It yields the protein CASSQWDRVETQYF. V and J are TRBV3-1 (or the pseudogene TRBV3-2) and TRBJ2-5, with TRBD1 identical over 9 bases. The trim removed 2 bases at V and 4 bases at J, leaving 2 bases unmatched. This CDR3 has 14 amino acids. CDR1 LGHDT and CDR2 YNNKEL come from the germline V gene (reference sequence).

The chain recombines TRBV11-2 with TRBJ1-2; possible D gene TRBD1, 5 bases. Germline CDR1 reads SGHAT; CDR2 reads FQNNGV. The CDR3 has 15 residues. V dropped 4 bases and J dropped 2 bases, with 14 bases sitting between them. CDR3 protein: CASSSFDSPNYGYTF. CDR3 DNA sequence: TGTGCCAGCAGCTCCTTTGACAGTCCCAACTATGGCTACACCTTC.

The rearrangement links TRBV6-2 or TRBV6-3 to TRBJ2-7; tentative D call: TRBD2 (5 bases). The V end was cut by 0 bases, the J end by 2 bases, with 14 bases between. The CDR3 contains 16 residues. Germline V gene lookup returns CDR1 MNHEY and CDR2 SVGEGT. The CDR3 DNA follows: TGTGCCAGCAGTTACTCGCCGGGAAGGTCGACCTACGAGCAGTACTTC. Protein: CASSYSPGRSTYEQYF.

This sequence joins TRBV28 and TRBJ1-4; 7 bases line up with TRBD1. CDR3 size: 17 residues. Germline lookup yields CDR1 MDHEN and CDR2 SYDVKM. V gave up 0 bases and J gave up 2 bases; unmatched junction bases: 6. The CDR3 DNA reads as TGTGCCAGCAGTTTATGGGACAGGTTGGTTACTAATGAAAAACTGTTTTTT. Encoded protein: CASSLWDRLVTNEKLFF. Using reference TRBV28 and TRBJ1-4 for the parts outside the CDR3, the full variable domain is DVKVTQSSRYLVKRTGEKVFLECVQDMDHENMFWYRQDPGLGLRLIYFSYDVKMKEKGDIPEGYSVSREKKERFSLILESASTNQTSMYLCASSLWDRLVTNEKLFFGSGTQLSVL.

V gene TRBV11-3 combines with J gene TRBJ2-7, with D possibly being TRBD1 (7 bases). The CDR3 sequence is 14 residues long. The V end lost 6 bases, the J end lost 0 bases, and 12 bases lay between the germline ends. Germline V gene sequence: CDR1 SGHNT, CDR2 YENEEA. The CDR3 sequence: CASSSQGGSYEQYF. As DNA, the CDR3 is TGTGCCAGCAGTTCCCAGGGGGGCTCCTACGAGCAGTACTTC.